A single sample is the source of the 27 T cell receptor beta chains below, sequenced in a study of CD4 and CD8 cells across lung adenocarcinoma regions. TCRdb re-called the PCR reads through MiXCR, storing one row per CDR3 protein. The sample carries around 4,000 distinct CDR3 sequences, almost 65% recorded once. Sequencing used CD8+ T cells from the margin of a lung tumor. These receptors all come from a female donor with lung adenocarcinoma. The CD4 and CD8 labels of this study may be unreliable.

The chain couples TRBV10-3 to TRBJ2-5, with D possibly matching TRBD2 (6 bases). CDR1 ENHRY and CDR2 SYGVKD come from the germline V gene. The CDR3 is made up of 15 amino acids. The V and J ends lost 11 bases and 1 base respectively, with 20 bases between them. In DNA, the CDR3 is TGTGCCGCGGGGCCCGGGGGACGAGCCCAAGAGACCCAGTACTTC. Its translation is CAAGPGGRAQETQYF.

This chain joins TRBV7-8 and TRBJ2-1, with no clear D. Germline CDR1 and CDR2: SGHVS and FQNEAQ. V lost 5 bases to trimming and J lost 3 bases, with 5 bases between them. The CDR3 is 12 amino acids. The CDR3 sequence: CASSTIYNEQFF. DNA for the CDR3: TGTGCCAGCAGCACAATCTACAATGAGCAGTTCTTC.

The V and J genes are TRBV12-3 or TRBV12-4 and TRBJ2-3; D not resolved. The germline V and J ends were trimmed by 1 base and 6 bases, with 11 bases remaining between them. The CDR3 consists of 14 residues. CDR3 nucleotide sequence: TGTGCCAGCAGTTTAGTGTCTTCTAGGGATACGCAGTATTTT. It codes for CASSLVSSRDTQYF.

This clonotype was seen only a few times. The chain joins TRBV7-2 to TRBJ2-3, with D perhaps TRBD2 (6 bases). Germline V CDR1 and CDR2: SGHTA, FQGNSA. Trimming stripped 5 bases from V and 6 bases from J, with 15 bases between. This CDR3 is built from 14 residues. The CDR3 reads CASSQGTPFDTQYF. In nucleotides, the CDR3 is TGTGCCAGCAGCCAAGGGACTCCGTTTGATACGCAGTATTTT.

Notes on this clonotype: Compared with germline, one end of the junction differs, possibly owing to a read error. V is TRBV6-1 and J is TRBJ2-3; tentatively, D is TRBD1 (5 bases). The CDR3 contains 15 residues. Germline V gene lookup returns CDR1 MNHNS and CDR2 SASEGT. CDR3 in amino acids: CASSRQPWGTETQYF. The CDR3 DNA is TGTGCCAGCAGTCGCCAGCCCTGGGGCACAGAGACGCAGTATTTC.

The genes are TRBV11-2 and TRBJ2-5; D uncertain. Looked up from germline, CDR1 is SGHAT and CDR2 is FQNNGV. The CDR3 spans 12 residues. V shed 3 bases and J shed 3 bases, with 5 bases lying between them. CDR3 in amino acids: CASSFGEETQYF. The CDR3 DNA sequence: TGTGCCAGCAGCTTTGGGGAAGAGACCCAGTACTTC.

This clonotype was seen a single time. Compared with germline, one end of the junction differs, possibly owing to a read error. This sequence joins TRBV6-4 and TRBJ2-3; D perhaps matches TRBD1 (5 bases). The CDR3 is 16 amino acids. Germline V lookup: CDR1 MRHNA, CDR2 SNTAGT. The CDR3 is CASSDSGLCATNIQYF. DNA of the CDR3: TGTGCCAGCAGTGACTCGGGGCTGTGTGCCACAAACATTCAGTACTTT.

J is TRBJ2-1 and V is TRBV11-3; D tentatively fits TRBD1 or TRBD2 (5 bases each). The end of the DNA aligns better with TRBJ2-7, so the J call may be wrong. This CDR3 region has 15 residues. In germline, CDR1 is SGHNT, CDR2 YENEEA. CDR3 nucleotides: TGTGCCAGCAGCCCGCAGGGAGTCAGCTCCTACGAGCAGTACTTC. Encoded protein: CASSPQGVSSYEQYF.

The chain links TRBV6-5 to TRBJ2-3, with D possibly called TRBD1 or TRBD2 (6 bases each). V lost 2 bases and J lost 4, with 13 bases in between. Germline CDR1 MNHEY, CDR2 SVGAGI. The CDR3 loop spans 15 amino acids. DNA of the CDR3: TGTGCCAGCAGTTACAGGGGGGAGAGCTCAGATACGCAGTATTTT. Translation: CASSYRGESSDTQYF.

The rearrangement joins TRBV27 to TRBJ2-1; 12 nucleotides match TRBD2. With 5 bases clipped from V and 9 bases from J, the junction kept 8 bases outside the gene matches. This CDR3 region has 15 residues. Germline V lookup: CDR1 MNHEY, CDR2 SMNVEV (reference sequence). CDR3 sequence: CASSPRLAGETEQFF. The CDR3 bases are TGTGCCAGCAGTCCCCGACTAGCGGGAGAGACTGAGCAGTTCTTC.

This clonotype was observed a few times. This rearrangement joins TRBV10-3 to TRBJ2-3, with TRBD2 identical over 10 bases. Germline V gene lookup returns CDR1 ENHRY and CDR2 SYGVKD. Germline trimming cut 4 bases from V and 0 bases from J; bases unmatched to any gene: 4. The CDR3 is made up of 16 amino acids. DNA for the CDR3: TGTGCCATCAGTGTTGCGACTAGCGGGAGCACAGATACGCAGTATTTT. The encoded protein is CAISVATSGSTDTQYF.

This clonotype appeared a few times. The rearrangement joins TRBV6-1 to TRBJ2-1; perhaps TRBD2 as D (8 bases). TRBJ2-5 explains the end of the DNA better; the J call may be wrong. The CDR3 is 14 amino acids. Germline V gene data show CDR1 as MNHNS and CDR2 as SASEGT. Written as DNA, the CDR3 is TGTGCCAGCAGAACGGGAGGGGGCGGGGAGACCCAGTACTTC. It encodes CASRTGGGGETQYF.

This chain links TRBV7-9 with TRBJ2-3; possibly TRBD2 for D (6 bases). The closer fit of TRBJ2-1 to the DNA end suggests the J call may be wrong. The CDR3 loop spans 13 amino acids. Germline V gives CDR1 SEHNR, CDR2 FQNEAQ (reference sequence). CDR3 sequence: CASSSGGENEQFF. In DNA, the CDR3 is TGTGCCAGCAGCTCTGGAGGGGAGAATGAGCAGTTCTTC.

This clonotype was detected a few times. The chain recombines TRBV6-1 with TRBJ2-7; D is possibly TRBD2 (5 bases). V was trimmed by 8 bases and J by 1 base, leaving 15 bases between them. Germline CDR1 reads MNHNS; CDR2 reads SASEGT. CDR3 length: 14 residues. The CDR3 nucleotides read TGTGCCAGCCGGACTCCCCGGGTTTCCTACGAGCAGTACTTC. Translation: CASRTPRVSYEQYF.

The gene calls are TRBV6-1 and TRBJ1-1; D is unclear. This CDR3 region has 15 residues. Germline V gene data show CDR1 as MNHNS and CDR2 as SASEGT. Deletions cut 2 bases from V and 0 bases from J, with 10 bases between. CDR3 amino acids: CASSERGDMNTEAFF. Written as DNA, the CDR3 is TGTGCCAGCAGTGAACGAGGAGATATGAACACTGAAGCTTTCTTT.

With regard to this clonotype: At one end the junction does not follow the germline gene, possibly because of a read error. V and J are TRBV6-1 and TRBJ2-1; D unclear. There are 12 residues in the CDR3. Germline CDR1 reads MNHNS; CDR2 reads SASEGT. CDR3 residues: CASREITDAQFF. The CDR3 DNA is TGTGCCAGCCGTGAGATCACGGATGCGCAGTTCTTT.

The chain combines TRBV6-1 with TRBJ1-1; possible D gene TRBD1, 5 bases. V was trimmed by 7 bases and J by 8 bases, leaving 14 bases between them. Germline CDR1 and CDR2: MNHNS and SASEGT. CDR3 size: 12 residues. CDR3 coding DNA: TGTGCCAGCATGCGGTGGGGCCTCGAAGCTTTCTTT. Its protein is CASMRWGLEAFF.

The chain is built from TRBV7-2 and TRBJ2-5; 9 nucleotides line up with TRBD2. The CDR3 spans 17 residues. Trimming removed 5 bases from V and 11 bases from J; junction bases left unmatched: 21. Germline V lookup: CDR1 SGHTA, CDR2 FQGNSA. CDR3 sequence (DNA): TGTGCCAGCAGCCCACCCCCGGTGGGCGGGAGGGGGAATGAGCAGTACTTC. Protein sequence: CASSPPPVGGRGNEQYF.

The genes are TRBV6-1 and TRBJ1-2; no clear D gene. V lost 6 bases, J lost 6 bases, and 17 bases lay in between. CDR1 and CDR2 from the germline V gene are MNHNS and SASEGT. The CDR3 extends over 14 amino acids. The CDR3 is CASRSPSSADGYTF. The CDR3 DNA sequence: TGTGCCAGCAGATCCCCCTCATCGGCGGATGGCTACACCTTC.

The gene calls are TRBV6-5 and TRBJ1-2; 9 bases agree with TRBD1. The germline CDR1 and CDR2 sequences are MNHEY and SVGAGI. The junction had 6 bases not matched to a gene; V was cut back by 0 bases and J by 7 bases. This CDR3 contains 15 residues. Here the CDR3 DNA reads TGTGCCAGCAGTTACTCGACACAGGGGGCAGGTGGCTACACCTTC. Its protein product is CASSYSTQGAGGYTF.

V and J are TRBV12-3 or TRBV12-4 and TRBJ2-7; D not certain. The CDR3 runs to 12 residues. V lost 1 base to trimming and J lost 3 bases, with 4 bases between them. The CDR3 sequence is CASSLGLYEQYF. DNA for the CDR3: TGTGCCAGCAGTTTAGGCCTCTACGAGCAGTACTTC.

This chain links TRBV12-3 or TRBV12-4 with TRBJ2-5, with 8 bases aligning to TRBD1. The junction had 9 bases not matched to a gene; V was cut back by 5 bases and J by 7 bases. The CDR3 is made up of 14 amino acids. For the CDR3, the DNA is TGTGCCAGCAGTCCCCCCCGGGACAGGTTGACCCAGTACTTC. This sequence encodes CASSPPRDRLTQYF.

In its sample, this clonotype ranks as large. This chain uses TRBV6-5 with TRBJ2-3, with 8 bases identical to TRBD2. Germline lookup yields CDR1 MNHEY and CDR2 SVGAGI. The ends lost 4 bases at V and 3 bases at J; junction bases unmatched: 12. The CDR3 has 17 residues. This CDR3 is CASSWGVAGRGTDTQYF. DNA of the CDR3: TGTGCCAGCAGTTGGGGGGTAGCGGGAAGGGGGACAGATACGCAGTATTTT.

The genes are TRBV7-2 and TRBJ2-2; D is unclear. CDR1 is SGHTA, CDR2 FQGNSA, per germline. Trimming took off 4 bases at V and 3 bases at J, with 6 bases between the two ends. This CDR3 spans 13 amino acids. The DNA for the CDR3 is TGTGCCAGCAGCTCCTATTACACCGGGGAGCTGTTTTTT. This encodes CASSSYYTGELFF.

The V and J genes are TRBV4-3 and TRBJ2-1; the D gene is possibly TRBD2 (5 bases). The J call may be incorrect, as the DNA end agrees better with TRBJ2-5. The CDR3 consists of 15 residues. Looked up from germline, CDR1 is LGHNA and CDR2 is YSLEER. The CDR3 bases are TGCGCCAGCAGCCAAGACAGCGGTGACTCCGTGACCCAGTACTTC. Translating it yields CASSQDSGDSVTQYF.

The CDR3 here is CASSTGSSYNEQFF. CDR3 DNA: TGTGCCAGCAGTACTGGGAGCTCCTACAATGAGCAGTTCTTC. The rearrangement uses TRBV6-5 and TRBJ2-1, with D possibly matching TRBD2 (5 bases). Deletions cut 5 bases from V and 0 bases from J, with 8 bases between. This CDR3 contains 14 residues. The germline V gene encodes CDR1 MNHEY and CDR2 SVGAGI.

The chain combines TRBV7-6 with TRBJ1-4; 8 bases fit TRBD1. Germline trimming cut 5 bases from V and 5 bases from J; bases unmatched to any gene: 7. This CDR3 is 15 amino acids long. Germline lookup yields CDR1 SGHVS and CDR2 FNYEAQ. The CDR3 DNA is TGTGCCAGCAGCCCCACAGGGGGAAGAAATGAAAAACTGTTTTTT. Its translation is CASSPTGGRNEKLFF.